The present T cell receptor (beta chain) was sequenced within a study of shared clonotypes between healthy human individuals. Study-wide results and limits: Sequencing depth was expected to affect clonotype sharing among donors.

The replicate PCRs on unsorted PBMC were given about 300 ng DNA, which is 30,000 to 35,000 T cell genomes. In the original processing: ImmunoSEQ output held junction-only sequences without quality scores, so filtering differed. Here immunoSEQ multiplex PCR was the method, and the copy in TCRdb shows in-frame clones only, minus some. D and trimming were read from the DNA, whereas the V and J calls and clone size are those reported in that table. The sample yields hundreds of thousands of clones, 76% seen once. Concerning this clone itself: Its antigen is as yet unknown.

CDR1 WNHNN and CDR2 SYGVQD come from the germline V gene (reference sequence). J lost 5 bases, V lost 7 bases, and 13 bases had no gene match. The CDR3 is 16 residues long. The genes are TRBV10-1 and TRBJ2-7; 11 nucleotides align to TRBD2. The source of this sequence is a woman aged 40 to 49 in good health. Some clones in this sample may be carry-over from other donors' samples. Specimen: PBMCs. CDR3 in amino acids: CASNLIYTSGSNEQYF. In nucleotides, the CDR3 is TGCGCCAGCAACCTGATTTACACTAGCGGGAGTAACGAGCAGTACTTC.